This T cell receptor beta chain was sequenced during a study of cytomegalovirus exposure and HLA in healthy donors. This PCR relied on a set of 60 Vbeta primers and 13 Jbeta primers. Sequencing used immunoSEQ multiplex PCR; TCRdb keeps in-frame clones, though not all of them. The data hold 130,000 to 150,000 clones, with just under 85% observed a single time. The CDR3 extends over 17 amino acids. Germline-derived CDR1 and CDR2 are MRHNA and SNTAGT. V lost 6 bases, J lost 7 bases, and 19 bases stayed unmatched. The chain uses TRBV6-4 and TRBJ1-2, with 8 nucleotides matching TRBD1. The receptor comes from a man aged 40-50 years in good health and CMV-seropositive. Sample: PBMCs. The CDR3 region has the DNA TGTGCCAGCAGCCATCCTCAGGGCGACCCCAGGGGGCTTGGCTACACCTTC. Its protein product is CASSHPQGDPRGLGYTF.